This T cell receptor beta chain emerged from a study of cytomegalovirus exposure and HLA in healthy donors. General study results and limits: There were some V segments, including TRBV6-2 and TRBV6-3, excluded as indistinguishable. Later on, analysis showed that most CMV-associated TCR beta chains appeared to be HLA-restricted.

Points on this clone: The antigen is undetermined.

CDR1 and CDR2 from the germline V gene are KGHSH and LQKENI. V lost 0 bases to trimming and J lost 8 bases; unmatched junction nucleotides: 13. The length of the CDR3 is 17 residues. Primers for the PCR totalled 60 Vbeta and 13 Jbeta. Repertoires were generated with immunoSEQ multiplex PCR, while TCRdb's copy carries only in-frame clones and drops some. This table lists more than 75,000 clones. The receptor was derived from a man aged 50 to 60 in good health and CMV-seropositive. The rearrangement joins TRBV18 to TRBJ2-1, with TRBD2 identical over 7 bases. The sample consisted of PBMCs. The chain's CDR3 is CASSPPRRVAGADEQFF. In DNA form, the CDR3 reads TGTGCCAGCTCACCACCCAGGAGGGTCGCGGGAGCCGATGAGCAGTTCTTC.